This T cell receptor beta chain derives from a study of technical replicates of blood from a handful of donors. The table came from immunoSEQ multiplex PCR; TCRdb's copy has only in-frame clones and leaves some out. Here the sample spans about 87,000 clones, 95% being singletons. Germline values: CDR1 SGHVS, CDR2 FNYEAQ. The CDR3 runs to 18 residues. Unmatched junction bases numbered 11, after V lost 5 bases and J lost 3 bases. Material for sequencing was T cells isolated from PBMCs. The receptor comes from a human donor in good health. The gene calls are TRBV7-6 and TRBJ2-5; 14 nucleotides agree with TRBD2. The CDR3 DNA follows: TGTGCCAGCAGCGTAAGAATTCCGGGACTAGCGGGAGAAGAGACCCAGTACTTC. Amino acids: CASSVRIPGLAGEETQYF.